Each of the 18 T cell receptor beta chains below was sequenced from the same sample in a study of T-cell reconstitution after alpha-beta-depleted transplantation in children. The authors prepared the TCRbeta library with unique molecular identifiers. TCRdb reanalysed the PCR reads using MiXCR and keeps one entry per CDR3 protein. In the table there are fewer than 550,000 distinct CDR3 sequences, 15% to 20% of which are singletons. The input for sequencing was PBMCs, mostly from graft donor cells, taken 360 days after TCRalphabeta/CD19-depleted stem cell transplant. The source of these receptors is a boy under two years old who had a stem cell transplant for Wiskott-Aldrich syndrome, so the T cells may come from the graft donor.

This clonotype was recorded a few times. The chain recombines TRBV4-1 with TRBJ2-1; 10 nucleotides agree with TRBD2. CDR1 MGHRA and CDR2 YSYEKL come from the germline V gene. J gave up 8 bases and V 3 bases, and 10 bases lay outside the gene matches. The CDR3 has 16 amino acids. The chain's CDR3 is CASSHLGLGLADEQFF. For the CDR3, the DNA is TGCGCCAGCAGCCACCTAGGCCTCGGACTAGCGGATGAGCAGTTCTTC.

This clonotype has only a few counts. V is TRBV3-1 and J is TRBJ2-7; possible D gene TRBD2, 6 bases. With 1 base removed from V and 0 bases from J, the gap between germline ends came to 10 bases. CDR3 length: 15 amino acids. Germline V CDR1 and CDR2: LGHDT, YNNKEL (reference sequence). The CDR3 is CASSQGGEASYEQYF. CDR3 coding DNA: TGTGCCAGCAGCCAAGGGGGGGAGGCCTCCTACGAGCAGTACTTC.

The chain recombines TRBV10-2 with TRBJ2-1; 7 nucleotides match TRBD2. The CDR3 is 12 amino acids. The junction had 0 bases not matched to a gene; V was cut back by 6 bases and J by 4 bases. CDR1 is WSHSY and CDR2 is SAAADI in the germline V gene. The CDR3 spells CASRGGYNEQFF. CDR3 nucleotides: TGCGCCAGCAGGGGGGGGTACAATGAGCAGTTCTTC.

The rearrangement links TRBV5-1 to TRBJ2-7; 9 nucleotides line up with TRBD2. Germline-derived CDR1 and CDR2 are SGHRS and YFSETQ. This CDR3 has 18 amino acids. V lost 1 base to trimming and J lost 2 bases; unmatched junction nucleotides: 13. The CDR3 DNA is TGCGCCAGCAGCTTGAGGGCCGGGACTAGCTATCGTACCTACGAGCAGTACTTC. Its translation is CASSLRAGTSYRTYEQYF.

The rearrangement links TRBV28 to TRBJ1-5; 9 nucleotides agree with TRBD1. The ends lost 7 bases at V and 4 bases at J; junction bases unmatched: 8. Germline loops: CDR1 MDHEN, CDR2 SYDVKM. This CDR3 region has 15 residues. CDR3 bases: TGTGCCAGCACCCCCGCAGGACAGGGGAATCAGCCCCAGCATTTT. It is translated as CASTPAGQGNQPQHF.

V and J are TRBV15 and TRBJ2-2, with TRBD2 identical over 7 bases. This CDR3 has 16 amino acids. Unmatched junction bases numbered 3, after V lost 0 bases and J lost 2 bases. Germline V gene lookup returns CDR1 LNHNV and CDR2 YYDKDF (reference sequence). The CDR3 is CATSRERDYNTGELFF. CDR3 bases: TGTGCCACCAGCAGAGAAAGGGACTACAACACCGGGGAGCTGTTTTTT.

This clonotype was counted only a few times. For the CDR3, the DNA is TGTGCCAGCAGCCCCGGACGGGCGGGCAATGAGCAGTTCTTC. Its translation: CASSPGRAGNEQFF. The chain couples TRBV12-3 or TRBV12-4 to TRBJ2-1; D possibly corresponds to TRBD2 (5 bases). V lost 6 bases, J lost 6 bases, and 15 bases lay in between. CDR3 size: 14 residues.

The chain has TRBV7-2 and TRBJ2-5; D possibly matches TRBD1 or TRBD2 (6 bases each). Trimming stripped 0 bases from V and 4 bases from J, with 12 bases between. The germline CDR1 and CDR2 sequences are SGHTA and FQGNSA. This CDR3 region has 15 residues. In DNA form, the CDR3 reads TGTGCCAGCAGCTTAGCGCGAGGAGGGGGAGAGACCCAGTACTTC. The encoded protein is CASSLARGGGETQYF.

This clonotype was picked up many times. The chain recombines TRBV5-1 with TRBJ2-3, with a possible D match to TRBD2 (7 bases). V was cut by 5 bases and J by 1 base, with 11 bases left in between. CDR3 length equals 14 residues. Germline CDR1 is SGHRS and CDR2 is YFSETQ. The DNA for the CDR3 is TGCGCCAGCAGACCGGGGGGCGGCACAGATACGCAGTATTTT. Translated: CASRPGGGTDTQYF.

This clonotype was seen a handful of times. This chain links TRBV5-1 with TRBJ2-1; D is unclear. Trimming left V 4 bases short and J 7 bases short, with 12 bases between. The germline V gene encodes CDR1 SGHRS and CDR2 YFSETQ. CDR3 length: 13 amino acids. The CDR3 DNA sequence: TGCGCCAGCAGCCTGCCCGCTAGGAATGAGCAGTTCTTC. Encoded protein: CASSLPARNEQFF.

In its sample, this clonotype was seen a few times. This rearrangement joins TRBV5-1 to TRBJ2-2; perhaps TRBD1 as D (5 bases). With 3 bases removed from V and 1 base from J, the gap between germline ends came to 10 bases. Per germline, CDR1 SGHRS and CDR2 YFSETQ. The CDR3 has 15 residues. The CDR3: CASSSGRVNTGELFF. The CDR3, as DNA: TGCGCCAGCAGCTCTGGCAGGGTGAACACCGGGGAGCTGTTTTTT.

CDR3 nucleotide sequence: TGCAGTGCTAGACGGGGCGGCATCTTGTCCTACGAGCAGTACTTC. Residues: CSARRGGILSYEQYF. This chain connects TRBV20-1 to TRBJ2-7; perhaps D is TRBD1 or TRBD2 (5 bases each). The CDR3 extends over 15 amino acids. CDR1 and CDR2 from the germline V gene are DFQATT and SNEGSKA (reference sequence). Trimming shortened V by 2 bases and J by 1 base, and 15 bases separated the two germline ends.

J is TRBJ1-2 and V is TRBV12-3 or TRBV12-4; D unresolved. This CDR3 contains 14 residues. Trimming removed 6 bases at V and 4 bases at J, with 15 bases between. Written as DNA, the CDR3 is TGTGCCAGCAGCCTCCGGGTTGACGGCTATGGCTACACCTTC. Translated: CASSLRVDGYGYTF.

This sequence joins TRBV5-1 and TRBJ2-7, with 7 nucleotides matching TRBD1. Germline CDR1 and CDR2: SGHRS and YFSETQ. The CDR3 loop spans 12 amino acids. The V segment lost 4 bases and the J segment 7 bases; nucleotides outside the gene matches: 5. The CDR3 protein is CASSTDRLEQYF. The CDR3 nucleotides read TGCGCCAGCAGCACGGACAGGCTTGAGCAGTACTTC.

This clonotype was seen repeatedly, ten times or more. The chain carries TRBV19 and TRBJ2-7, with 9 bases fitting TRBD2. Germline CDR1 and CDR2: LNHDA and SQIVND (reference sequence). The CDR3 runs 15 residues. Losses at the gene ends were 5 bases for V and 5 bases for J; bases not matched to a gene: 10. The CDR3 coding sequence is TGTGCCAGTAGTTACATTAGCGGGAGCTACCACGAGCAGTACTTC. It translates to CASSYISGSYHEQYF.

This clonotype was detected a few times. V is TRBV5-1 and J is TRBJ2-1, with TRBD2 as a possible D gene (6 bases). Per the germline V gene, CDR1 is SGHRS and CDR2 is YFSETQ. V lost 0 bases, J lost 7 bases, and 11 bases lay in between. The CDR3 runs 14 residues. CDR3 region: CASSLDGRFNEQFF. CDR3 bases: TGCGCCAGCAGCTTGGATGGGAGGTTTAATGAGCAGTTCTTC.

This clonotype was picked up a small number of times. V gene TRBV10-3 combines with J gene TRBJ2-7; 9 bases fit TRBD2. V was pared by 6 bases and J by 6 bases, with 15 bases of the junction left unmatched. The V gene's germline CDR1 is ENHRY and CDR2 SYGVKD. The CDR3 extends over 16 amino acids. CDR3: CAIRPAGLGLAGEQYF. CDR3 nucleotide sequence: TGTGCCATCAGACCCGCGGGGTTGGGACTAGCTGGCGAGCAGTACTTC.

The rearrangement links TRBV10-3 to TRBJ2-1, with 12 bases identical to TRBD2. The CDR3 runs to 16 residues. Germline V gene sequence: CDR1 ENHRY, CDR2 SYGVKD. J was trimmed by 0 bases and V by 10 bases; bases with no gene match: 7. Written as DNA, the CDR3 is TGTGCCACGAAGCGGACTAGCGGGGTCTCCTACAATGAGCAGTTCTTC. Amino acids: CATKRTSGVSYNEQFF.